Sequencing of this T cell receptor (beta chain) was carried out in a study of cytomegalovirus exposure and HLA in healthy donors. The PCR ran on 60 Vbeta and 13 Jbeta primers. The repertoire was sequenced with immunoSEQ multiplex PCR; TCRdb's copy has only in-frame clones and lacks some. The sample has about 60,000 clones. In germline, CDR1 is SGHDN, CDR2 FVKESK. With 2 bases clipped from V and 8 bases from J, the junction kept 11 bases outside the gene matches. The CDR3 runs 15 residues. The sequenced sample was PBMCs. The clonotype originates from a boy aged 5-17 years in good health and CMV-seronegative. This chain connects TRBV14 to TRBJ1-2; 7 nucleotides line up with TRBD1. For the CDR3, the DNA is TGTGCCAGCAGCCAATATTCGGGACAGAGAGACGGCTACACCTTC. It is translated as CASSQYSGQRDGYTF.